This entry is about one TCR beta chain. Within the sample, other DNA sequences also encode this same CDR3. The data were taken from a study of blood T cell repertoires in COVID-19. The overall study: Whether acute or convalescent, the COVID-19 samples came from the United States, Italy and Spain.

The CDR3 spans 13 residues. CDR1 SGHRS and CDR2 YFSETQ come from the germline V gene. The germline V and J ends were trimmed by 7 bases and 5 bases, with 15 bases remaining between them. The repertoire was sequenced with immunoSEQ multiplex PCR; TCRdb's copy has only in-frame clones and lacks some. The repertoire has roughly 250,000 clones, around 85% of them found once; the top ten carry roughly 4.2%. The sequence came from a woman aged 40 to 50 with active or convalescent COVID-19. V usage is TRBV5-1 and J usage is TRBJ1-1; D is possibly TRBD1 (6 bases). The sample was peripheral blood. In DNA form, the CDR3 reads TGCGCCAGCCACCTGAGGGGGGGGACTGAAGCTTTCTTT. Translating it yields CASHLRGGTEAFF.